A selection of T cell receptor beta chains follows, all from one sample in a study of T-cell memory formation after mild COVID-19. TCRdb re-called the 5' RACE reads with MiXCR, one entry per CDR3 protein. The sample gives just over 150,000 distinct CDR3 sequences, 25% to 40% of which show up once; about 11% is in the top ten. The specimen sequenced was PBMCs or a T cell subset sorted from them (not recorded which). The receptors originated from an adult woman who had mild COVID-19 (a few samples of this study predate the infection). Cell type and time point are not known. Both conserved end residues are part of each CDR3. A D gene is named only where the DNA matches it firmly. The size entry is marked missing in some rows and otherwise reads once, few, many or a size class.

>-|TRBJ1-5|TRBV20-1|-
CSARGLNQPQHF
TGCAGTGCCCGGGGTTTGAATCAGCCCCAGCATTTT
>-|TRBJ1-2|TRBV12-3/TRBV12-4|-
CASSFIVDRSYGYTF
TGTGCCAGCAGTTTTATCGTAGACAGAAGCTATGGCTACACCTTC
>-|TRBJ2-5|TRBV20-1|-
CSAIDSYQETQYF
TGCAGTGCTATAGACAGTTACCAAGAGACCCAGTACTTC
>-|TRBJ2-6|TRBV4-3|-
CASSPRSGANVLTF
TGCGCCAGCAGCCCACGTTCGGGGGCCAACGTCCTGACTTTC
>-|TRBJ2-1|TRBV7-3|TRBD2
CASSLGASGRVEQFF
TGTGCCAGCAGCTTAGGGGCTAGCGGGAGAGTGGAGCAGTTCTTC
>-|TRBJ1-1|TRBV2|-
CASTTPDRENTEAFF
TGTGCCAGCACCACGCCAGACAGAGAGAACACTGAAGCTTTCTTT
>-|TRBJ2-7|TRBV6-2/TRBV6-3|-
CASSYSKGYEQYF
TGTGCCAGCAGTTACTCGAAAGGCTACGAGCAGTACTTC
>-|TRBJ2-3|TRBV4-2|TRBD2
CASSQEGASGGDTQYF
TGTGCCAGCAGCCAAGAAGGAGCTAGCGGGGGAGATACGCAGTATTTT
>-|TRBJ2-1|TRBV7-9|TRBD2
CASRRLAGGSRHEQFF
TGTGCCAGCAGGCGACTAGCGGGAGGCTCTAGGCATGAGCAGTTCTTC
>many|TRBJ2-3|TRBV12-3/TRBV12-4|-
CASRPSASRTDTQYF
TGTGCCAGCAGGCCCTCGGCTAGCCGCACAGATACGCAGTATTTT
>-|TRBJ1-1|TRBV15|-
CATSSTISRFTSSNTEAFF
TGTGCCACCAGCAGTACTATTAGCCGTTTCACCTCCTCAAACACTGAAGCTTTCTTT
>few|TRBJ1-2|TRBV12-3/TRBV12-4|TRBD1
CASSPPGQNYVGYTF
TGTGCCAGCAGTCCGCCGGGACAGAACTATGTTGGCTACACCTTC
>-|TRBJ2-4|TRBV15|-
CATSRATGTLLDIQYF
TGTGCCACCAGCAGAGCTACCGGGACACTGTTGGACATTCAGTACTTC
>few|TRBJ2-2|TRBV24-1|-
CATSQWYTGELFF
TGTGCCACCAGCCAATGGTACACCGGGGAGCTGTTTTTT
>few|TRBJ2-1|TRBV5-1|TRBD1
CASTPRQGTYNEQFF
TGCGCCAGCACCCCACGACAGGGTACCTACAATGAGCAGTTCTTC
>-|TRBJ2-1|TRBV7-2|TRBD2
CASSLALAGIYNEQFF
TGTGCCAGCAGCTTAGCGCTAGCGGGGATTTACAATGAGCAGTTCTTC
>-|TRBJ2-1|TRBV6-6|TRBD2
CASSYWTSGGDNEQFF
TGTGCCAGCAGTTACTGGACTAGCGGGGGGGACAATGAGCAGTTCTTC
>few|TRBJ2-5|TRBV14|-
CASSQTGSSAETQYF
TGTGCCAGCAGCCAGACAGGTTCGAGCGCGGAGACCCAGTACTTC
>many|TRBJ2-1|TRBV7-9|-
CASSLDSTRNEQFF
TGTGCCAGCAGTCTCGACAGTACGAGAAATGAGCAGTTCTTC
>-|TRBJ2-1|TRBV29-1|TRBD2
CSVEGGFGGGAYNEQFF
TGCAGCGTTGAAGGTGGTTTTGGCGGGGGAGCCTACAATGAGCAGTTCTTC
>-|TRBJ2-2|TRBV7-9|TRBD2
CASSRLAGAATGELFF
TGTGCCAGCAGCAGACTAGCGGGAGCGGCCACCGGGGAGCTGTTTTTT